These 26 T cell receptor beta chains share one sample of origin, sequenced in a study of radiation and T cells in renal cell carcinoma. Time point of the sample: baseline pretreatment blood. Treatment given: 15 Gy SBRT to primary tumor, nephrectomy 4 weeks later. Clones were read by immunoSEQ multiplex PCR, and TCRdb kept only the in-frame ones, dropping some. The data contain roughly 130,000 clones, 70% to 90% of them singletons. This material consisted of blood, taken from a patient whose treatment included radiotherapy and nephrectomy. The source of these receptors is a woman between 50 and 59 years old with renal cell carcinoma.

This chain uses TRBV7-8 with TRBJ1-6; D is uncertain. This CDR3 is 13 amino acids long. V was shortened by 4 bases and J by 9 bases, with 10 bases between the two germline ends. The germline V gene encodes CDR1 SGHVS and CDR2 FQNEAQ. CDR3 residues: CASSSSLISPLHF. The CDR3 nucleotides read TGTGCCAGCAGCTCTTCCTTAATTTCACCCCTCCACTTT.

The chain employs TRBV5-1 and TRBJ1-4; 7 positions agree with TRBD1. V shed 0 bases and J 8 bases; nucleotides not matched to a gene: 7. Germline V lookup: CDR1 SGHRS, CDR2 YFSETQ. The CDR3 extends over 15 amino acids. CDR3 amino acids: CASSLGQGEVEKLFF. The DNA of the CDR3 is TGCGCCAGCAGCTTGGGACAGGGAGAGGTGGAAAAACTGTTTTTT.

V gene TRBV25-1 combines with J gene TRBJ2-2; the match to TRBD2 covers 10 bases. After removal of 6 bases from V and 5 bases from J, the junction contained 9 bases not matched to a gene. The CDR3 runs to 16 residues. Per the germline V gene, CDR1 is MGHDK and CDR2 is SYGVNS. The DNA of the CDR3 is TGTGCCAGCAGCATAAGCGGGGGGGCTCGGACCGGGGAGCTGTTTTTT. It is translated as CASSISGGARTGELFF.

The chain uses TRBV7-3 and TRBJ1-2; the D gene is possibly TRBD1 (6 bases). Trimming removed 2 bases at V and 3 bases at J, with 7 bases between. Germline CDR1 and CDR2: SGHTA and FQGTGA. The CDR3 consists of 13 residues. This chain's CDR3 is CASSLGQYYGYTF. The DNA for the CDR3 is TGTGCCAGCAGCTTAGGACAGTACTATGGCTACACCTTC. Drawing the rest from reference TRBV7-3 and TRBJ1-2, the complete variable domain is GAGVSQTPSNKVTEKGKYVELRCDPISGHTALYWYRQSLGQGPEFLIYFQGTGAADDSGLPNDRFFAVRPEGSVSTLKIQRTERGDSAVYLCASSLGQYYGYTFGSGTRLTVV.

This clone was recorded once. The chain combines TRBV2 with TRBJ2-2, with a weak D call TRBD1 (5 bases). With 5 bases removed from V and 6 bases from J, the gap between germline ends came to 13 bases. CDR1 is SNHLY and CDR2 is FYNNEI in the germline V gene. The CDR3 has 14 residues. For the CDR3, the DNA is TGTGCCAGCAGTCTGACAGTACTGCCCGGGGAGCTGTTTTTT. Encoded protein: CASSLTVLPGELFF.

This chain uses TRBV5-1 with TRBJ1-1; D possibly corresponds to TRBD1 (5 bases). Trimming stripped 0 bases from V and 4 bases from J, with 10 bases between. Germline lookup yields CDR1 SGHRS and CDR2 YFSETQ. The CDR3 sequence is 14 residues long. CDR3 in amino acids: CASSLDGAGTEAFF. The CDR3 DNA reads as TGCGCCAGCAGCTTGGACGGGGCCGGCACTGAAGCTTTCTTT.

In this sample, this clone turned up once. This chain links TRBV9 with TRBJ2-5; D may match TRBD1 or TRBD2 (5 bases each). CDR1 is SGDLS and CDR2 is YYNGEE in the germline V gene. This CDR3 is built from 16 residues. The V and J ends lost 1 base and 5 bases respectively, with 18 bases between them. CDR3 in amino acids: CASSVQGEVDTETQYF. DNA of the CDR3: TGTGCCAGCAGCGTACAGGGAGAGGTGGATACGGAGACCCAGTACTTC.

The rearrangement joins TRBV19 to TRBJ1-1; D gene unclear. Trimming took off 10 bases at V and 2 bases at J, with 14 bases between the two ends. The CDR3 loop spans 13 amino acids. The germline V gene encodes CDR1 LNHDA and CDR2 SQIVND (reference sequence). This chain's CDR3 is CATQALGNTEAFF. CDR3 DNA: TGTGCCACCCAGGCGTTGGGAAACACTGAAGCTTTCTTT.

The CDR3: CASSQPGQVGFGAFF. The CDR3, as DNA: TGTGCCAGCAGCCAACCGGGACAGGTAGGGTTCGGAGCTTTCTTT. V usage is TRBV4-2 and J usage is TRBJ1-1; 8 positions match TRBD1. Trimming took 2 bases from V and 10 from J; bases not matched to a gene: 12. The germline CDR1 and CDR2 sequences are LGHNA and YNFKEQ. CDR3 length: 15 amino acids.

The chain has TRBV6-5 and TRBJ2-5; D gene uncertain. In germline, CDR1 is MNHEY, CDR2 SVGAGI. Trimming shortened V by 5 bases and J by 4 bases, and 17 bases separated the two germline ends. This CDR3 is 15 amino acids long. CDR3 in DNA: TGTGCCAGCAGTCTTGGGTCATCAAGGACAGAGACCCAGTACTTC. It translates to CASSLGSSRTETQYF.

The chain links TRBV18 to TRBJ2-3, with D uncertain. Looked up from germline, CDR1 is KGHSH and CDR2 is LQKENI. Trimming took 2 bases from V and 4 from J, leaving 10 bases between them. This CDR3 comprises 14 residues. CDR3 bases: TGTGCCAGCTCACCAGTCTCCAAGGCAGATACGCAGTATTTT. This sequence encodes CASSPVSKADTQYF.

The chain has TRBV19 and TRBJ1-5; D not certain. With 3 bases removed from V and 3 bases from J, the gap between germline ends came to 9 bases. The CDR3 runs to 14 residues. Germline assignment: CDR1 LNHDA and CDR2 SQIVND (reference sequence). Here the CDR3 DNA reads TGTGCCAGTAGTATGTCCGGATACAATCAGCCCCAGCATTTT. Residues: CASSMSGYNQPQHF.

The gene calls are TRBV9 and TRBJ2-1, with 7 bases aligning to TRBD2. Per germline, CDR1 SGDLS and CDR2 YYNGEE. This CDR3 is 13 amino acids long. J gave up 10 bases and V 6 bases, and 10 bases lay outside the gene matches. The CDR3 DNA reads TGTGCCAGCAACCCCGGGGGAGGGGCCGAGCAGTTCTTC. It translates to CASNPGGGAEQFF.

CDR3 protein: CASSHPRTSGGSSYNEQFF. The DNA of the CDR3 is TGTGCCAGCAGCCACCCTAGGACTAGCGGGGGGAGCTCCTACAATGAGCAGTTCTTC. The chain carries TRBV7-8 and TRBJ2-1, with 14 bases aligning to TRBD2. The germline gives CDR1 SGHVS, CDR2 FQNEAQ. The V gene end was trimmed by 5 bases and the J gene end by 0 bases; junction bases not matched to a gene: 9. The CDR3 has 19 residues.

The rearrangement uses TRBV7-9 and TRBJ1-6; 11 nucleotides line up with TRBD1. The V segment lost 4 bases and the J segment 5 bases; nucleotides outside the gene matches: 4. The length of the CDR3 is 16 residues. CDR1 and CDR2 (germline): SEHNR, FQNEAQ (reference sequence). The CDR3 nucleotides read TGTGCCAGCAGCTCTGGACAGGGGGCCGATAATTCACCCCTCCACTTT. Protein product: CASSSGQGADNSPLHF.

The count of this clone is one. DNA for the CDR3: TGTGCCAGCAGTGGGACTAGTAAAGCCAAAAACATTCAGTACTTC. Amino acids: CASSGTSKAKNIQYF. The chain couples TRBV6-1 to TRBJ2-4; 7 nucleotides agree with TRBD2. Germline CDR1 and CDR2: MNHNS and SASEGT. This CDR3 comprises 15 residues. V shed 4 bases, J shed 0 bases, and the junction held 3 bases outside the gene matches.

This rearrangement joins TRBV9 to TRBJ2-2; no firm D call. The CDR3 totals 14 residues. Trimming removed 3 bases from V and 0 bases from J, with 6 bases in between. Germline CDR1 and CDR2: SGDLS and YYNGEE. This CDR3 is CASSDDPNTGELFF. The CDR3 DNA sequence: TGTGCCAGCAGCGACGACCCGAACACCGGGGAGCTGTTTTTT.

V gene TRBV19 combines with J gene TRBJ2-1; D possibly corresponds to TRBD2 (7 bases). Trimming cost V 2 bases and J 10 bases, with 21 bases left between them. Germline CDR1 reads LNHDA; CDR2 reads SQIVND (reference sequence). This CDR3 is built from 16 residues. Written as DNA, the CDR3 is TGTGCCAGTAGTATAACCGCTGGGGGGGGGACAAGGGAGCAGTTCTTC. It encodes CASSITAGGGTREQFF.

This chain links TRBV9 with TRBJ1-2; D possibly corresponds to TRBD1 (6 bases). Per the germline V gene, CDR1 is SGDLS and CDR2 is YYNGEE. The CDR3 has 15 amino acids. Trimming took 3 bases from V and 4 from J, leaving 16 bases between them. CDR3 residues: CASSARDTASYGYTF. CDR3 in DNA: TGTGCCAGCAGCGCTAGGGACACCGCGTCCTATGGCTACACCTTC.

This chain connects TRBV19 to TRBJ1-3; D not certain. Germline V gives CDR1 LNHDA, CDR2 SQIVND (reference sequence). This CDR3 region has 14 residues. The V end lost 3 bases, the J end lost 4 bases, and 10 bases lay between the germline ends. As DNA, the CDR3 is TGTGCCAGTAGTATTTCTGGGTACGGAAACACCATATATTTT. This sequence encodes CASSISGYGNTIYF.

The chain carries TRBV27 and TRBJ1-2; 9 bases align to TRBD1. Trimming at V came to 4 bases and at J to 5 bases, leaving 8 bases not matched to a gene. CDR3 length: 15 amino acids. Germline CDR1 reads MNHEY; CDR2 reads SMNVEV (reference sequence). This chain's CDR3 is CASSSGQGRFYGYTF. CDR3 DNA: TGTGCCAGCAGTTCGGGACAGGGCCGTTTTTATGGCTACACCTTC.

The chain has TRBV11-1 and TRBJ1-4; TRBD1 matches 8 bases. CDR3 length: 15 amino acids. J was trimmed by 2 bases and V by 3 bases; bases with no gene match: 2. CDR1 SGHAT and CDR2 FQDESV come from the germline V gene (reference sequence). For the CDR3, the DNA is TGTGCCAGCAGCTTGAACAGGGGGACTAATGAAAAACTGTTTTTT. It encodes CASSLNRGTNEKLFF.

CDR3 loop: CASSTRQGAGYGYTF. CDR3 DNA sequence: TGTGCCAGCAGCACCCGACAGGGAGCTGGATATGGCTACACCTTC. V usage is TRBV7-8 and J usage is TRBJ1-2, with 7 bases identical to TRBD1. J lost 5 bases, V lost 5 bases, and 11 bases had no gene match. The CDR3 sequence is 15 residues long. Looked up from germline, CDR1 is SGHVS and CDR2 is FQNEAQ.

This clone was seen a handful of times. The V and J genes are TRBV4-2 and TRBJ1-1; perhaps TRBD1 as D (6 bases). Between the trimmed V and J ends, which lost 6 bases and 2 bases, there was a span of 13 bases. Germline V gene sequence: CDR1 LGHNA, CDR2 YNFKEQ. The CDR3 is made up of 14 amino acids. CDR3: CASRPGHSNTEAFF. The CDR3 DNA follows: TGTGCCAGCAGGCCGGGACACTCAAACACTGAAGCTTTCTTT.

The J gene is TRBJ2-3, the V gene TRBV7-6; TRBD2 agrees at 8 bases. Germline-derived CDR1 and CDR2 are SGHVS and FNYEAQ. The V gene end was trimmed by 4 bases and the J gene end by 6 bases; junction bases not matched to a gene: 6. The length of the CDR3 is 14 residues. CDR3 protein: CASSSRGGSDTQYF. The CDR3 DNA reads as TGTGCCAGCAGCTCCCGGGGGGGGTCTGATACGCAGTATTTT.

J is TRBJ1-5 and V is TRBV18; possibly TRBD1 for D (6 bases). Per the germline V gene, CDR1 is KGHSH and CDR2 is LQKENI. The V end was cut by 2 bases, the J end by 2 bases, with 7 bases between. This CDR3 has 14 residues. The CDR3 is CASSPAGGNQPQHF. CDR3 DNA sequence: TGTGCCAGCTCACCAGCAGGGGGCAATCAGCCCCAGCATTTT.